This T cell receptor (beta chain) came from a study of blood T cell repertoires in COVID-19. Study-level background: Nucleic acid was either cDNA or gDNA, and it came from T cells, B-cell-depleted T cells, or PBMCs.

The assay was immunoSEQ multiplex PCR, and TCRdb's table has in-frame clones only and misses some. The sample carries hundreds of thousands of clones, about 87% recorded once. Patients of the Seattle cohort, enrolled during active infection, were followed longitudinally. Germline trimming cut 3 bases from V and 9 bases from J; bases unmatched to any gene: 11. Germline V CDR1 and CDR2: GTSNPN, SVGIG (reference sequence). This CDR3 region has 15 residues. The sample comprised peripheral blood. The sequence was collected from a woman between 65 and 79 years old with COVID-19, enrolled during active disease. The chain links TRBV30 to TRBJ1-6; 7 bases fit TRBD1. CDR3 region: CAWSGGQRLGSPLHF. The CDR3, as DNA: TGTGCCTGGAGCGGGGGACAGCGATTGGGTTCACCCCTCCACTTT. The complete variable domain, with remaining parts taken from reference TRBV30 and TRBJ1-6, reads SQTIHQWPATLVQPVGSPLSLECTVEGTSNPNLYWYRQAAGRGLQLLFYSVGIGQISSEVPQNLSASRPQDRQFILSSKKLLLSDSGFYLCAWSGGQRLGSPLHFGNGTRLTVT.